The rows below give T cell receptor beta chains drawn from one sample of a study of CD8+ T cells in alopecia areata. The repertoire was sequenced with immunoSEQ multiplex PCR; TCRdb's copy has only in-frame clones and lacks some. Among 110,000 or so clones, 58% were seen once, and the ten largest hold roughly 30%. This specimen was CD8+ T cells sorted from blood, taken at week 4, from a patient treated with tofacitinib. All receptors come from a human donor with alopecia areata. Both conserved end residues are part of each CDR3. A D gene is named only where the DNA matches it firmly. Size is stated for part of the rows, as once, few or many counts, or as a class when the clone is expanded.

abundance,d_gene,v_gene,j_gene,CDR3aa,CDR3nt
few,TRBD1,TRBV23-1,TRBJ1-5,CASSRTNLNRGRNQPQHF,TGCGCCAGCAGTCGCACAAACCTCAACAGGGGTCGCAATCAGCCCCAGCATTTT
NA,TRBD1,TRBV29-1,TRBJ2-2,CSVEDRQGSTGELFF,TGCAGCGTTGAAGACCGACAGGGGTCCACCGGGGAGCTGTTTTTT
NA,NA,TRBV28,TRBJ1-3,CASSLLGNSGNTIYF,TGTGCCAGCAGTTTACTGGGGAACTCTGGAAACACCATATATTTT
NA,NA,TRBV19,TRBJ1-2,CASSIGYGYTF,TGTGCCAGTAGTATTGGCTATGGCTACACCTTC
NA,TRBD1,TRBV15,TRBJ2-7,CATSPRGQGAAEQYF,TGTGCCACCAGCCCGCGGGGACAGGGGGCAGCCGAGCAGTACTTC
NA,NA,TRBV5-1,TRBJ2-1,CASSLQPTQEGVGQQGVNNEQFF,TGCGCCAGCAGCTTGCAGCCAACACAGGAGGGTGTTGGTCAACAAGGGGTCAACAATGAGCAGTTCTTC
few,NA,TRBV7-9,TRBJ2-1,CASSPSYYNEQFF,TGTGCCAGCAGCCCTAGCTACTACAATGAGCAGTTCTTC
few,TRBD1,TRBV29-1,TRBJ1-1,CSVRPQGTYTEAFF,TGCAGCGTTAGGCCACAGGGGACCTACACTGAAGCTTTCTTT
NA,TRBD1,TRBV7-9,TRBJ1-5,CASSGDRYSNQPQHF,TGTGCCAGCAGCGGGGACAGGTATAGCAATCAGCCCCAGCATTTT
NA,NA,TRBV30,TRBJ2-1,CAWSVGNYNEQFF,TGTGCCTGGAGTGTGGGCAACTACAATGAGCAGTTCTTC
NA,NA,TRBV29-1,TRBJ2-7,CSVRDNSYEQYF,TGCAGCGTTCGGGACAACTCCTACGAGCAGTACTTC
NA,TRBD1,TRBV30,TRBJ1-2,CAWSTGGDYGYTF,TGTGCCTGGAGTACAGGGGGTGACTATGGCTACACCTTC
few,TRBD1,TRBV9,TRBJ1-2,CASSVDRDRSDHGYTF,TGTGCCAGCAGCGTGGACAGGGACAGGTCTGATCACGGCTACACCTTC
NA,NA,TRBV10-3,TRBJ2-3,CAISEEGYTDTQYF,TGTGCCATCAGTGAGGAGGGATACACAGATACGCAGTATTTT
NA,NA,TRBV7-8,TRBJ2-3,CASSTSLGLAQNPDTQYF,TGTGCCAGCAGCACCTCCCTTGGGCTAGCGCAGAACCCAGATACGCAGTATTTT
NA,NA,TRBV20-1,TRBJ1-2,CRVGGGYTF,TGCAGGGTAGGGGGTGGCTACACCTTC
NA,NA,TRBV7-2,TRBJ1-2,CASSSGVDNYGYTF,TGTGCCAGCAGCTCAGGGGTCGATAACTATGGCTACACCTTC
few,TRBD1,TRBV30,TRBJ2-1,CAWSVFGTGDNEQFF,TGTGCCTGGAGTGTTTTCGGGACAGGGGACAATGAGCAGTTCTTC
once,NA,TRBV28,TRBJ2-4,CASRAARHENIQYF,TGTGCCAGCAGGGCCGCAAGGCATGAAAACATTCAGTACTTC